Below, 8 T cell receptor beta chains from the same sample are listed, as sequenced in a study of T-cell memory formation after mild COVID-19. MiXCR, applied by TCRdb to the 5' RACE reads, yields one record per CDR3 protein. The table lists 470,000 or so distinct CDR3 sequences, about 23% of them singletons, with roughly an eighth in the top ten. Material: PBMCs or a T cell subset sorted from them (not recorded which). These receptors all stem from an adult woman who had mild COVID-19 (a few samples of this study predate the infection). Cell type and time point are not known.

The chain recombines TRBV15 with TRBJ2-4; 8 bases align to TRBD1. This CDR3 comprises 17 residues. Germline CDR1 and CDR2: LNHNV and YYDKDF (reference sequence). With 5 bases clipped from V and 0 bases from J, the junction kept 9 bases outside the gene matches. In nucleotides, the CDR3 is TGTGCCACCAGCCTGACAGGGGAGGTAGGAGCCAAAAACATTCAGTACTTC. Residues: CATSLTGEVGAKNIQYF.

At least ten counts were recorded for this clonotype. One junction end does not reproduce the germline sequence, and a read error may be involved. The rearrangement uses TRBV29-1 and TRBJ2-3, with 10 bases identical to TRBD2. This CDR3 has 14 residues. Germline CDR1 and CDR2: SQVTM and ANQGSEA. The CDR3 here is CSVEAGGRADTQYF. CDR3 DNA: TGCAGCGTCGAAGCGGGAGGGAGGGCAGATACGCAGTATTTT.

This clonotype has more than one count but fewer than ten. As DNA, the CDR3 is TGTGCCACCAGTCCCTCCCGGGGCCTGTCCAACGAGCAGTACTTC. Protein product: CATSPSRGLSNEQYF. The V gene is TRBV24-1, the J gene TRBJ2-7, with D tentatively TRBD1 or TRBD2 (5 bases each). CDR3 length: 15 amino acids. Germline values: CDR1 KGHDR, CDR2 SFDVKD. Trimming took 6 bases from V and 5 from J, leaving 19 bases between them.

This clonotype has a handful of counts. The genes are TRBV4-3 and TRBJ2-7, with 8 bases identical to TRBD2. This CDR3 is built from 17 residues. After removal of 1 base from V and 2 bases from J, the junction contained 10 bases not matched to a gene. Germline lookup yields CDR1 LGHNA and CDR2 YSLEER. The CDR3 spells CASSQVLGGRWAYEQYF. The CDR3 DNA is TGCGCCAGCAGCCAAGTTCTCGGCGGGAGGTGGGCCTACGAGCAGTACTTC.

This clonotype has only a few counts. The chain uses TRBV12-3 or TRBV12-4 and TRBJ2-5; 9 positions match TRBD2. CDR3 length: 16 residues. The trim removed 1 base at V and 5 bases at J, leaving 8 bases unmatched. CDR3 loop: CASSLVSGSSGETQYF. In DNA, the CDR3 is TGTGCCAGCAGTTTAGTTAGCGGGAGTTCGGGCGAGACCCAGTACTTC.

Only a few counts were recorded for this clonotype. The chain has TRBV4-1 and TRBJ2-7, with D perhaps matching TRBD2 (5 bases). CDR3 length: 15 residues. Germline values: CDR1 MGHRA, CDR2 YSYEKL. The germline V and J ends were trimmed by 4 bases and 2 bases, with 15 bases remaining between them. The CDR3 DNA is TGCGCCAGCAGCCCTCGACCAGCCGGGGCCTACGAGCAGTACTTC. This codes for CASSPRPAGAYEQYF.

V is TRBV6-2 or TRBV6-3 and J is TRBJ2-5; possibly TRBD2 for D (6 bases). From germline, CDR1 is MNHEY and CDR2 SVGEGT. The CDR3 spans 15 residues. V lost 7 bases, J lost 5 bases, and 20 bases lay in between. The CDR3 DNA reads as TGTGCCAGCATTTTAGCGGACCTCCGGGGGGAGACCCAGTACTTC. Translated: CASILADLRGETQYF.

In this sample, this clonotype turned up a few times. The V gene is TRBV9, the J gene TRBJ2-1; perhaps D is TRBD1 or TRBD2 (5 bases each). Trimming removed 3 bases at V and 10 bases at J, with 20 bases between. The CDR3 totals 15 residues. CDR1 SGDLS and CDR2 YYNGEE come from the germline V gene. In DNA, the CDR3 is TGTGCCAGCAGCGCCCTTTCGGGGCTCAGACCAGAGCAGTTCTTC. This encodes CASSALSGLRPEQFF.